This T cell receptor (beta chain) appears in the sequencing data of a study of cytomegalovirus exposure and HLA in healthy donors. The study, taken as a whole, reports: A likely sequencing artifact accounted for one observed cluster of highly shared sequence variants.

The CDR3 is made up of 17 amino acids. J lost 4 bases, V lost 1 base, and 12 bases had no gene match. Germline V gene lookup returns CDR1 SGHTA and CDR2 FQGNSA. PCR involved 60 Vbeta and 13 Jbeta primers. Only in-frame clones appear in the TCRdb table, and some are missing; sequencing was by immunoSEQ multiplex PCR. Among about 110,000 clones listed, about 85% were seen once. As to this clone: Its specificity is not known.

This TCR was recovered from a man between 45 and 60 years old in good health and CMV-seronegative. The chain couples TRBV7-2 to TRBJ1-2; 7 bases line up with TRBD1. The sample was PBMCs. CDR3 in amino acids: CASSLDLGQRKVYGYTF. For the CDR3, the DNA is TGTGCCAGCAGCTTAGACCTGGGACAGCGAAAAGTCTATGGCTACACCTTC.